A selection of T cell receptor beta chains follows, all from one sample in a study of long-term antiretroviral therapy in people with HIV. Method: immunoSEQ multiplex PCR; TCRdb's copy keeps in-frame clones and lacks some. The sample includes under 50,000 clones, approximately 86% of them seen just once. Sample: unsorted PBMCs, taken 0.1 years before starting antiretroviral therapy. The origin of the receptors is a woman in her fifties or sixties with HIV. Each CDR3 is given with its conserved first and last residue.

v_call cdr3_length cdr3_aa
TRBV30 13 CAWSVRGDQPQHF
TRBV4-1 15 CASSPFGPTPDGYTF
TRBV15 17 CATSRGHPGQGYYEQYF
TRBV6-1 11 CASRGLGEAFF
TRBV7-8 13 CASSLFRRQEAFF
TRBV30 14 CAWRGGNSNQPQHF
TRBV25-1 13 CASSRRGTGELFF
TRBV7-8 19 CASSSQDPARASFNEKLFF
TRBV7-2 15 CASSWDRGRENTIYF
TRBV9 15 CASSYTDVAGDEAFF
TRBV9 17 CASSVGDSGVGGNTIYF
TRBV7-2 19 CASSSIGSKAGGAQETQYF
TRBV6-1 14 CASSEASHAQPQHF
TRBV9 17 CASSGGWASAGNQPQHF
TRBV5-4 15 CASSHGTGASYEQYF
TRBV9 16 CASSVGLAGGKETQYF
TRBV7-3 17 CASSLGPGEEVTDTQYF
TRBV19 14 CASSLQGMNTEAFF
TRBV19 16 CASSPSDGRSDQPQHF
TRBV30 14 CAWSVSRNTGELFF
TRBV5-5 14 CASSRYYVPDTQYF
TRBV7-9 14 CASSSLQGLETQYF